The 30 T cell receptor beta chains below all came from one sample that was sequenced in a study of cytomegalovirus exposure and HLA in healthy donors (dated by TCRdb to the late 2010s). Libraries were made using the immunoSEQ multiplex PCR assay. A mixture of 60 forward primers for TCR Vbeta segments and 13 reverse primers for TCR Jbeta segments was used in the multiplex PCR. TCRdb re-hosts the immuneACCESS table, in-frame sequences only. Its copies lack some clones; in the studies checked, an unresolved V gene accounts for under half of them, and the cause for the rest is not known. The sample table holds a few hundred thousand clones, of which about 80% were seen once. Jointly, the top ten make up about 2.8% of the sample. The source material was PBMCs. All receptors derive from a woman in her twenties or thirties in good health and CMV-seronegative.

The V gene is TRBV6-6, the J gene TRBJ1-6, with D perhaps matching TRBD1 (6 bases). CDR3 length equals 16 residues. In germline, CDR1 is MNHNY, CDR2 SVGAGI (reference sequence). Trimming took off 6 bases at V and 3 bases at J, with 15 bases between the two ends. In nucleotides, the CDR3 is TGTGCCAGCAGGGACCTCGGACAGTACTATAATTCACCCCTCCACTTT. The encoded protein is CASRDLGQYYNSPLHF.

The rearrangement links TRBV29-1 to TRBJ2-2, with D perhaps matching TRBD2 (5 bases). The CDR3 spans 12 residues. Germline V gene sequence: CDR1 SQVTM, CDR2 ANQGSEA. With 6 bases removed from V and 5 bases from J, the gap between germline ends came to 10 bases. CDR3 DNA: TGCAGCGTGGCCGGGGAAACCGGGGAGCTGTTTTTT. This sequence encodes CSVAGETGELFF.

The rearrangement joins TRBV9 to TRBJ1-2, with a tentative D call TRBD1 (6 bases). Germline V gene lookup returns CDR1 SGDLS and CDR2 YYNGEE. V shed 0 bases and J shed 5 bases, with 11 bases lying between them. The CDR3 loop spans 14 amino acids. The CDR3 DNA sequence: TGTGCCAGCAGCGTAGCAGGGGAGGGGTATGGCTACACCTTC. Its protein product is CASSVAGEGYGYTF.

Turning to this clone: A read error may produce the germline difference seen at one junction end. The DNA of the CDR3 is TGTGCCAGCAGTGAAATGGTTAGGGGTTTGGATGGCTACCCCTTC. Translation gives CASSEMVRGLDGYPF. V gene TRBV6-1 combines with J gene TRBJ1-2; tentative D call: TRBD1 (5 bases). CDR1 MNHNS and CDR2 SASEGT come from the germline V gene. The CDR3 covers 15 residues.

The V call is TRBV27, the J call TRBJ1-1; D is unclear. V dropped 10 bases and J dropped 0 bases, with 15 bases sitting between them. The CDR3 consists of 14 residues. Per the germline V gene, CDR1 is MNHEY and CDR2 is SMNVEV (reference sequence). The CDR3 sequence is CATQPGYLNTEAFF. CDR3 coding DNA: TGTGCCACCCAACCGGGATACCTGAACACTGAAGCTTTCTTT.

The gene calls are TRBV5-1 and TRBJ1-1, with D possibly matching TRBD1 (6 bases). The CDR3 has 14 amino acids. Trimming took 4 bases from V and 3 from J, leaving 13 bases between them. Looked up from germline, CDR1 is SGHRS and CDR2 is YFSETQ. The CDR3 region is CASSARGGDTEAFF. CDR3 DNA sequence: TGCGCCAGCAGCGCCAGGGGTGGGGACACTGAAGCTTTCTTT.

The chain recombines TRBV7-2 with TRBJ2-3, with D tentatively TRBD2 (5 bases). There are 15 residues in the CDR3. V was shortened by 5 bases and J by 2 bases, with 14 bases between the two germline ends. From germline, CDR1 is SGHTA and CDR2 FQGNSA. The CDR3 DNA sequence: TGTGCCAGCAGCGACCAACGGGATGTCACAGATACGCAGTATTTT. This codes for CASSDQRDVTDTQYF.

V gene TRBV7-9 combines with J gene TRBJ2-3; 12 bases fit TRBD2. The CDR3 sequence is 16 residues long. In germline, CDR1 is SEHNR, CDR2 FQNEAQ (reference sequence). V trimming: 3 bases; J trimming: 4 bases; junction bases outside the gene matches: 5. CDR3 in amino acids: CASSLGLAGWADTQYF. DNA of the CDR3: TGTGCCAGCAGCTTGGGACTAGCGGGTTGGGCAGATACGCAGTATTTT.

This chain uses TRBV28 with TRBJ2-4; D ambiguous. Per the germline V gene, CDR1 is MDHEN and CDR2 is SYDVKM. This CDR3 has 16 residues. Trimming left V 0 bases short and J 5 bases short, with 14 bases between. The chain's CDR3 is CASSLWTEGNENIQYF. The CDR3 coding sequence is TGTGCCAGCAGTTTATGGACTGAAGGAAATGAAAACATTCAGTACTTC.

Only one count was recorded for this clone. V and J are TRBV27 and TRBJ1-2, with 7 bases lining up with TRBD1. CDR3 size: 13 residues. Germline V gene data show CDR1 as MNHEY and CDR2 as SMNVEV (reference sequence). The V gene end was trimmed by 5 bases and the J gene end by 8 bases; junction bases not matched to a gene: 8. The DNA of the CDR3 is TGTGCCAGCAGTCGCCTGACAGGGATCGGCTACACCTTC. Its translation is CASSRLTGIGYTF.

This clone came up a few times. This chain joins TRBV4-1 and TRBJ2-1; 9 nucleotides line up with TRBD1. With V trimmed by 0 bases and J by 1 base, 7 bases remained unmatched. Germline CDR1 reads MGHRA; CDR2 reads YSYEKL. The CDR3 runs 18 residues. The CDR3 DNA follows: TGCGCCAGCAGCCAAGACTATTACAGGGGGCTTTCCTACAATGAGCAGTTCTTC. This translates into CASSQDYYRGLSYNEQFF.

This chain links TRBV10-2 with TRBJ2-1; TRBD2 matches 13 bases. The CDR3 consists of 15 residues. V shed 4 bases and J 6 bases; nucleotides not matched to a gene: 3. CDR1 and CDR2 (germline): WSHSY, SAAADI. The CDR3: CASSATSGGANEQFF. The CDR3 nucleotides are TGCGCCAGCAGTGCCACTAGCGGGGGGGCCAATGAGCAGTTCTTC.

The table lists this clone with a few counts. The chain is built from TRBV29-1 and TRBJ1-1; a possible D gene is TRBD1 (6 bases). The V end lost 7 bases, the J end lost 2 bases, and 14 bases lay between the germline ends. The CDR3 is 13 residues long. Germline values: CDR1 SQVTM, CDR2 ANQGSEA. The DNA for the CDR3 is TGCAGCGGATCGGGACAAGCAAACACTGAAGCTTTCTTT. Its translation is CSGSGQANTEAFF.

This chain uses TRBV5-6 with TRBJ2-6, with 7 bases that match TRBD2. The CDR3 has 18 residues. The germline CDR1 and CDR2 sequences are SGHDT and YYEEEE. J gave up 0 bases and V 5 bases, and 11 bases lay outside the gene matches. The CDR3 region is CASRHTLADHSGANVLTF. CDR3 in DNA: TGTGCCAGCAGACATACCCTAGCGGACCACTCTGGGGCCAACGTCCTGACTTTC.

This sequence joins TRBV11-2 and TRBJ2-3; 13 nucleotides line up with TRBD2. CDR1 and CDR2 (germline): SGHAT, FQNNGV. The CDR3 covers 17 residues. Unmatched junction bases numbered 8, after V lost 5 bases and J lost 3 bases. The CDR3 region has the DNA TGTGCCAGCAGCCGAGGACTAGCGGGGGCTCTGACAGATACGCAGTATTTT. Translating it yields CASSRGLAGALTDTQYF.

The rearrangement links TRBV11-2 to TRBJ1-1; the match to TRBD1 covers 7 bases. Germline trimming cut 1 base from V and 7 bases from J; bases unmatched to any gene: 9. From germline, CDR1 is SGHAT and CDR2 FQNNGV. The CDR3 extends over 15 amino acids. The CDR3 region is CASSLVIDRAGEAFF. CDR3 coding DNA: TGTGCCAGCAGCTTAGTCATTGACAGGGCAGGTGAAGCTTTCTTT.

The rearrangement links TRBV19 to TRBJ1-5; maybe TRBD1 (6 bases). Looked up from germline, CDR1 is LNHDA and CDR2 is SQIVND (reference sequence). CDR3 length equals 13 residues. V dropped 5 bases and J dropped 7 bases, with 12 bases sitting between them. The CDR3: CASSALQGQPQHF. CDR3 coding DNA: TGTGCCAGTAGTGCGTTACAGGGCCAGCCCCAGCATTTT. The full variable domain, in which reference TRBV19 and TRBJ1-5 provide the parts outside the CDR3, is DGGITQSPKYLFRKEGQNVTLSCEQNLNHDAMYWYRQDPGQGLRLIYYSQIVNDFQKGDIAEGYSVSREKKESFPLTVTSAQKNPTAFYLCASSALQGQPQHFGDGTRLSIL.

The CDR3 sequence: CASSFSGTGGGNTIYF. The DNA for the CDR3 is TGTGCCAGCAGCTTTTCCGGGACAGGGGGTGGAAACACCATATATTTT. This chain connects TRBV7-2 to TRBJ1-3, with TRBD1 identical over 11 bases. CDR1 and CDR2 (germline): SGHTA, FQGNSA. The ends lost 3 bases at V and 3 bases at J; junction bases unmatched: 4. The CDR3 consists of 16 residues.

The chain combines TRBV5-1 with TRBJ2-1; D possibly corresponds to TRBD1 (5 bases). Deletions cut 4 bases from V and 10 bases from J, with 21 bases between. The CDR3 sequence is 15 residues long. Germline lookup yields CDR1 SGHRS and CDR2 YFSETQ. The CDR3 region is CASSQGVAGQGEQFF. CDR3 sequence (DNA): TGCGCCAGCAGCCAAGGGGTTGCTGGACAAGGCGAGCAGTTCTTC.

CDR3 residues: CASSSGLENEQFF. The DNA of the CDR3 is TGTGCCAGCAGCTCGGGACTAGAGAATGAGCAGTTCTTC. The gene calls are TRBV9 and TRBJ2-1, with 8 nucleotides matching TRBD2. The trim removed 4 bases at V and 7 bases at J, leaving 4 bases unmatched. CDR1 and CDR2 (germline): SGDLS, YYNGEE. This CDR3 contains 13 residues.

The J gene is TRBJ1-2, the V gene TRBV5-8; D is unclear. Germline V gives CDR1 SGHTS, CDR2 YDEGEE. This CDR3 has 15 residues. V lost 1 base and J 7 bases, leaving 17 bases between the germline ends. CDR3 in amino acids: CASSLTRADLFGYTF. CDR3 nucleotide sequence: TGTGCCAGCAGCTTGACTAGGGCAGACCTCTTTGGCTACACCTTC.

The V and J genes are TRBV14 and TRBJ1-6, with TRBD1 as a possible D gene (6 bases). Deletions cut 4 bases from V and 11 bases from J, with 18 bases between. CDR1 and CDR2 (germline): SGHDN, FVKESK. This CDR3 has 15 residues. CDR3 sequence reads: CASSPLGQGWTPLHF. The CDR3 region has the DNA TGTGCCAGCAGCCCACTTGGGCAGGGGTGGACACCCCTCCACTTT. The variable domain in full, with the rest retrieved from reference TRBV14 and TRBJ1-6, is EAGVTQFPSHSVIEKGQTVTLRCDPISGHDNLYWYRRVMGKEIKFLLHFVKESKQDESGMPNNRFLAERTGGTYSTLKVQPAELEDSGVYFCASSPLGQGWTPLHFGNGTRLTVT.

This rearrangement joins TRBV7-2 to TRBJ1-1, with TRBD1 matching over 10 bases. The CDR3 contains 16 residues. Germline CDR1 and CDR2: SGHTA and FQGNSA. The ends lost 5 bases at V and 0 bases at J; junction bases unmatched: 6. The CDR3 region has the DNA TGTGCCAGCAGCCGGGACAGGGGTAACATGAACACTGAAGCTTTCTTT. It yields the protein CASSRDRGNMNTEAFF. The full variable domain, completed using reference TRBV7-2 and TRBJ1-1, is GAGVSQSPSNKVTEKGKDVELRCDPISGHTALYWYRQSLGQGLEFLIYFQGNSAPDKSGLPSDRFSAERTGGSVSTLTIQRTQQEDSAVYLCASSRDRGNMNTEAFFGQGTRLTVV.

The chain employs TRBV10-1 and TRBJ2-1, with 9 bases that match TRBD1. Germline CDR1 and CDR2: WNHNN and SYGVQD (reference sequence). The V and J ends lost 3 bases and 7 bases, in that order; junction bases with no gene match: 7. This CDR3 is 15 amino acids long. The CDR3 is CASSEPGQGKNEQFF. The CDR3 coding sequence is TGCGCCAGCAGTGAACCGGGACAGGGCAAGAATGAGCAGTTCTTC.

The chain joins TRBV15 to TRBJ2-7, with TRBD2 as a possible D gene (6 bases). The CDR3 contains 17 residues. Germline CDR1 reads LNHNV; CDR2 reads YYDKDF (reference sequence). Deletions cut 3 bases from V and 5 bases from J, with 23 bases between. CDR3 coding DNA: TGTGCCACCAGCAGTGCTATCGATTGGAGGGGCGCGGACGAGCAGTACTTC. This sequence encodes CATSSAIDWRGADEQYF.

V gene TRBV11-2 combines with J gene TRBJ1-1, with 10 bases lining up with TRBD1. CDR1 SGHAT and CDR2 FQNNGV come from the germline V gene. After removal of 1 base from V and 5 bases from J, the junction contained 16 bases not matched to a gene. This CDR3 is built from 19 residues. The CDR3 reads CASSLAPPGTGARETEAFF. CDR3 bases: TGTGCCAGCAGCTTAGCCCCCCCCGGGACAGGGGCTAGAGAGACTGAAGCTTTCTTT.

A remark on this clone: Different DNA sequences within this sample yield the same CDR3. The chain employs TRBV28 and TRBJ2-7; no clear D. The V end was cut by 2 bases, the J end by 3 bases, with 5 bases between. The CDR3 has 12 residues. The germline V gene has CDR1 MDHEN and CDR2 SYDVKM. This chain's CDR3 is CASSLPGYEQYF. The CDR3 DNA reads TGTGCCAGCAGTTTACCCGGCTACGAGCAGTACTTC. Using reference TRBV28 and TRBJ2-7 for the parts outside the CDR3, the full variable domain is DVKVTQSSRYLVKRTGEKVFLECVQDMDHENMFWYRQDPGLGLRLIYFSYDVKMKEKGDIPEGYSVSREKKERFSLILESASTNQTSMYLCASSLPGYEQYFGPGTRLTVT.

The V gene is TRBV7-9, the J gene TRBJ1-1, with TRBD1 as a possible D gene (5 bases). This CDR3 contains 14 residues. The V and J ends lost 5 bases and 4 bases respectively, with 14 bases between them. Germline V gene sequence: CDR1 SEHNR, CDR2 FQNEAQ (reference sequence). CDR3 protein: CASSQVGGSTEAFF. In DNA, the CDR3 is TGTGCCAGCAGCCAAGTCGGGGGAAGCACTGAAGCTTTCTTT.

Regarding this clone: Additional DNA sequences in this sample encode the identical CDR3. The chain couples TRBV6-5 to TRBJ1-2; 7 bases fit TRBD1. V was pared by 6 bases and J by 1 base, with 8 bases of the junction left unmatched. Germline CDR1 reads MNHEY; CDR2 reads SVGAGI. The CDR3 runs to 15 residues. CDR3 region: CASRRGGTVNYGYTF. CDR3 sequence (DNA): TGTGCCAGCAGACGCGGTGGGACAGTTAACTATGGCTACACCTTC.

The chain has TRBV4-2 and TRBJ1-5; possibly TRBD1 for D (5 bases). V was clipped by 0 bases and J by 5 bases, with 11 bases between them. Germline CDR1 and CDR2: LGHNA and YNFKEQ. There are 15 residues in the CDR3. The CDR3 DNA follows: TGTGCCAGCAGCCAAGATGGGGCAGGGCATCAGCCCCAGCATTTT. This gives the protein CASSQDGAGHQPQHF.